These T cell receptor beta chains were read from a single sample in a study of T cell changes during pregnancy in multiple sclerosis. Data came from immunoSEQ multiplex PCR; TCRdb stores just in-frame clones and leaves some out. The profile shows about 26,000 clones, 75% to 90% of them singletons. Sequencing was performed on CD8+ T cells from peripheral blood mononuclear cells, taken in the second trimester of pregnancy. These receptors originate from a female donor with multiple sclerosis, enrolled in a pregnancy study. CDR3s include the opening cysteine and the closing phenylalanine or tryptophan. The D gene is left open where the match is weak. Part of the rows lack a size; the others show once, few, many or a class for expanded clones.

>NA|TRBJ2-1|TRBV9|NA
CASGTINEQFF
TGTGCCAGCGGGACAATCAATGAGCAGTTCTTC
>NA|TRBJ2-3|TRBV27|NA
CASSYLAPSTDTQYF
TGTGCCAGCAGTTACCTAGCCCCTAGCACAGATACGCAGTATTTT
>NA|TRBJ2-3|TRBV14|NA
CASSPNRVHTDTQYF
TGTGCCAGCAGCCCGAACAGGGTGCACACAGATACGCAGTATTTT
>NA|TRBJ2-7|TRBV10-3|TRBD1
CAISGTGPRAYEQYF
TGTGCCATCAGTGGGACAGGCCCCAGGGCGTACGAGCAGTACTTC
>NA|TRBJ1-2|TRBV14|NA
CASSPMDSNYGYTF
TGTGCCAGCAGCCCCATGGACAGTAACTATGGCTACACCTTC
>NA|TRBJ2-7|TRBV5-6|TRBD1
CASSQDRKSYEQYF
TGTGCCAGCAGCCAGGACAGGAAATCCTACGAGCAGTACTTC
>NA|TRBJ2-3|TRBV27|NA
CASSFGQASTDTQYF
TGTGCCAGCAGTTTTGGGCAGGCGAGCACAGATACGCAGTATTTT
>NA|TRBJ2-1|TRBV7-8|TRBD1
CASNLWDRNNEQFF
TGTGCCAGCAACCTATGGGACAGGAATAATGAGCAGTTCTTC
>NA|TRBJ2-5|TRBV7-8|TRBD2
CASSFSPGGWETQYF
TGTGCCAGCAGCTTTTCACCGGGGGGTTGGGAGACCCAGTACTTC
>few|TRBJ2-5|TRBV7-6|NA
CASSLALGDYQYF
TGTGCCAGCAGCTTGGCGTTGGGCGACTACCAGTACTTC
>once|TRBJ1-5|TRBV7-8|NA
CASSPQGIRQPQHF
TGTGCCAGCAGCCCGCAGGGTATTCGGCAGCCCCAGCATTTT
>NA|TRBJ2-7|TRBV5-8|NA
CASSLSQEVFSYEQYF
TGTGCCAGCAGCTTGTCGCAGGAAGTGTTCTCCTACGAGCAGTACTTC
>once|TRBJ1-5|TRBV28|NA
CASSSPRGRAPIRNQPQHF
TGTGCCAGCAGTTCCCCCAGGGGCCGCGCCCCTATTCGCAATCAGCCCCAGCATTTT
>NA|TRBJ2-1|TRBV5-1|TRBD2
CASSLEGGRAYNEQFF
TGCGCCAGCAGCTTGGAGGGCGGGAGGGCCTACAATGAGCAGTTCTTC
>NA|TRBJ1-5|TRBV4-1|TRBD1
CASKLGFDRGEGNQPQHF
TGCGCCAGCAAACTGGGATTCGACAGGGGGGAGGGCAATCAGCCCCAGCATTTT
>NA|TRBJ2-1|TRBV28|TRBD2
CASSFSLAGVSFENEQFF
TGTGCCAGCAGTTTTAGCCTAGCGGGAGTCTCGTTTGAGAATGAGCAGTTCTTC
>NA|TRBJ2-1|TRBV11-2|TRBD2
CASSLSGGSYNEQFF
TGTGCCAGCAGCTTGTCCGGGGGGTCCTACAATGAGCAGTTCTTC
>NA|TRBJ2-7|TRBV18|TRBD2
CASSPRGEEQYF
TGTGCCAGCTCACCTCGGGGGGAAGAGCAGTACTTC
>NA|TRBJ2-7|TRBV9|TRBD2
CASSVGAGEYEQYF
TGTGCCAGCAGCGTAGGCGCGGGAGAATACGAGCAGTACTTC
>NA|TRBJ1-2|TRBV14|NA
CASSQAEDYWLAGDGYTF
TGTGCCAGCAGCCAAGCCGAAGACTACTGGCTGGCAGGAGATGGCTACACCTTC
>once|TRBJ2-1|TRBV6-4|NA
CASSDQMNNEQFF
TGTGCCAGCAGTGATCAGATGAACAATGAGCAGTTCTTC
>NA|TRBJ2-7|TRBV27|TRBD1
CASSPRQGEQYF
TGTGCCAGCAGCCCCCGACAGGGCGAGCAGTACTTC
>NA|TRBJ2-2|TRBV11-1|TRBD2
CASSRLAGDPNTGELFF
TGTGCCAGCAGCAGACTAGCGGGAGACCCCAACACCGGGGAGCTGTTTTTT
>NA|TRBJ2-1|TRBV5-1|TRBD1
CASSQDQTGTGIFEQFF
TGCGCCAGCAGCCAGGACCAAACCGGGACAGGGATTTTTGAGCAGTTCTTC
>NA|TRBJ2-5|TRBV7-9|TRBD2
CASSSSGRVLQETQYF
TGTGCCAGCAGCTCTAGCGGGAGGGTATTACAAGAGACCCAGTACTTC
>NA|TRBJ2-7|TRBV6-5|TRBD2
CASSYSAGGLNEQYF
TGTGCCAGCAGTTACTCAGCGGGAGGGCTTAACGAGCAGTACTTC
>NA|TRBJ2-7|TRBV29-1|NA
CSVEDISYEQYF
TGCAGCGTTGAAGACATCTCCTACGAGCAGTACTTC
>NA|TRBJ2-1|TRBV12-5|NA
CASGLGSSYNEQFF
TGTGCTAGTGGTTTGGGGAGCTCCTACAATGAGCAGTTCTTC
>medium-sized|TRBJ2-3|TRBV28|NA
CASSFLSGTDTQYF
TGTGCCAGCAGTTTCTTATCGGGGACAGATACGCAGTATTTT
>NA|TRBJ1-3|TRBV6-5|NA
CASSYSIALGNTIYF
TGTGCCAGCAGTTACTCGATAGCCTTGGGAAACACCATATATTTT
>NA|TRBJ2-7|TRBV28|TRBD2
CASSTGLAGVKEQYF
TGTGCCAGCAGCACGGGACTAGCGGGAGTGAAGGAGCAGTACTTC
>NA|TRBJ2-1|TRBV28|TRBD1
CASSLFLDRALENEQFF
TGTGCCAGCAGTTTATTCTTGGACAGGGCACTAGAAAATGAGCAGTTCTTC
>once|TRBJ2-7|TRBV2|TRBD1
CASSDRDIHEQYF
TGTGCCAGCAGCGACAGGGATATCCACGAGCAGTACTTC
>NA|TRBJ2-7|TRBV7-9|NA
CASSSPYSGMKYEQYF
TGTGCCAGCAGCTCGCCCTACTCGGGGATGAAATACGAGCAGTACTTC
>NA|TRBJ2-1|TRBV10-3|TRBD2
CAISELAGGRIGEQFF
TGTGCCATCAGTGAGTTAGCGGGAGGGAGGATTGGTGAGCAGTTCTTC
>NA|TRBJ1-5|TRBV6-5|NA
CASRGGDQPQHF
TGTGCCAGCCGGGGGGGCGATCAGCCCCAGCATTTT
>once|TRBJ2-1|TRBV6-1|NA
CASSEWGEGYNEQFF
TGTGCCAGCAGTGAATGGGGGGAAGGGTACAATGAGCAGTTCTTC
>NA|TRBJ1-5|TRBV7-9|NA
CASSSTGSANQPQHF
TGTGCCAGCAGCTCAACTGGGAGTGCTAATCAGCCCCAGCATTTT
>NA|TRBJ2-3|TRBV28|NA
CASSLPSADTQYF
TGTGCCAGCAGTTTGCCCTCAGCAGATACGCAGTATTTT
>few|TRBJ2-3|TRBV15|NA
CATSTERAGGTDTQYF
TGTGCCACCAGCACAGAGAGGGCAGGGGGCACAGATACGCAGTATTTT
>NA|TRBJ2-3|TRBV7-9|TRBD2
CASSSTSGWGDTQYF
TGTGCCAGCAGCTCGACTAGCGGATGGGGCGATACGCAGTATTTT
>once|TRBJ2-7|TRBV6-5|NA
CASSSAYEQYF
TGTGCCAGCAGTTCCGCCTACGAGCAGTACTTC
>NA|TRBJ2-3|TRBV5-8|NA
CASSFGGLDTQYF
TGTGCCAGCAGCTTTGGGGGGTTGGATACGCAGTATTTT
>NA|TRBJ1-2|TRBV29-1|NA
CSVEEGFSGAWDYGYTF
TGCAGCGTTGAAGAAGGGTTTAGTGGGGCTTGGGACTATGGCTACACCTTC
>NA|TRBJ1-5|TRBV28|NA
CASTLGQFGSQPQHF
TGTGCCAGCACTCTTGGACAATTCGGCTCTCAGCCCCAGCATTTT
>NA|TRBJ2-1|TRBV19|TRBD2
CASSRGGSSYNEQFF
TGTGCCAGTTCGAGAGGCGGGAGCTCCTACAATGAGCAGTTCTTC
>few|TRBJ1-1|TRBV9|NA
CASRREGNTEAFF
TGTGCCAGCAGACGTGAGGGGAACACTGAAGCTTTCTTT
>NA|TRBJ2-1|TRBV29-1|TRBD1
CSVARQGMGNEQFF
TGCAGCGTTGCCCGACAGGGTATGGGGAATGAGCAGTTCTTC
>NA|TRBJ2-7|TRBV28|NA
CASSPHYEQYF
TGTGCCAGCAGCCCCCACTACGAGCAGTACTTC
>once|TRBJ1-4|TRBV6-5|NA
CASSSQANDEKLFF
TGTGCCAGCAGTTCACAGGCGAACGACGAAAAACTGTTTTTT
>NA|TRBJ2-7|TRBV19|TRBD1
CASSEAGTGGYFSSYEQYF
TGTGCCAGTAGTGAGGCCGGGACAGGGGGCTATTTTAGCTCCTACGAGCAGTACTTC
>NA|TRBJ2-1|TRBV15|NA
CATSTGPYNEQFF
TGTGCCACCAGCACAGGGCCTTACAATGAGCAGTTCTTC
>NA|TRBJ2-4|TRBV27|NA
CASSPGWPRAKNIQYF
TGTGCCAGCAGTCCTGGGTGGCCTAGGGCCAAAAACATTCAGTACTTC
>NA|TRBJ2-1|TRBV4-2|NA
CASSQQTTGEQFF
TGTGCCAGCAGCCAACAGACTACGGGTGAGCAGTTCTTC
>NA|TRBJ1-4|TRBV20-1|NA
CSARTGEKLFF
TGCAGTGCACGGACTGGAGAAAAACTGTTTTTT
>NA|TRBJ2-7|TRBV30|TRBD1
CAWTGQGYEQYF
TGTGCCTGGACCGGACAGGGATACGAGCAGTACTTC
>NA|TRBJ2-1|TRBV7-9|NA
CASSPGSDEQFF
TGTGCCAGCAGCCCAGGGTCTGATGAGCAGTTCTTC
>once|TRBJ1-5|TRBV6-1|NA
CASSVWTVGNQPQHF
TGTGCCAGCAGTGTTTGGACAGTCGGTAATCAGCCCCAGCATTTT
>NA|TRBJ2-2|TRBV7-8|NA
CASSFNLRDYTGELFF
TGTGCCAGCAGCTTTAATTTGAGGGATTACACCGGGGAGCTGTTTTTT